The 16 T cell receptor beta chains reported below all come from one sample, sequenced in a study of siplizumab effects on memory and regulatory T cells. Produced via immunoSEQ multiplex PCR; TCRdb's table is partial and in-frame only. The top ten hold roughly 0.61% of the sample, which has some 100,000 clones, 94% seen once. Sequencing used Tregs sorted from blood. These receptors came from a human donor in good health.

The chain links TRBV11-2 to TRBJ2-1, with 7 bases that match TRBD2. The CDR3 length is 16 residues. V gave up 1 base and J gave up 4 bases; unmatched junction bases: 7. Germline V gives CDR1 SGHAT, CDR2 FQNNGV. CDR3 sequence: CASSLARGDGYNEQFF. DNA of the CDR3: TGTGCCAGCAGCTTAGCCCGGGGGGACGGATACAATGAGCAGTTCTTC.

The chain couples TRBV7-9 to TRBJ1-2; D is unclear. Germline V gene data show CDR1 as SEHNR and CDR2 as FQNEAQ (reference sequence). Trimming removed 7 bases at V and 1 base at J, with 13 bases between. CDR3 length equals 14 residues. CDR3 region: CASKSGESNYGYTF. CDR3 in DNA: TGTGCCAGCAAATCCGGCGAAAGTAACTATGGCTACACCTTC.

The V gene is TRBV2, the J gene TRBJ2-5; 7 bases match TRBD2. The CDR3 has 15 residues. Germline CDR1 and CDR2: SNHLY and FYNNEI. Germline trimming cut 4 bases from V and 1 base from J; bases unmatched to any gene: 6. The CDR3: CASSAAAGLQETQYF. The DNA for the CDR3 is TGTGCCAGCAGTGCGGCAGCGGGGCTCCAAGAGACCCAGTACTTC.

The V call is TRBV9, the J call TRBJ2-5; 7 positions agree with TRBD2. Germline-derived CDR1 and CDR2 are SGDLS and YYNGEE. V lost 0 bases, J lost 5 bases, and 4 bases stayed unmatched. The CDR3 has 14 amino acids. The chain's CDR3 is CASSVEREGETQYF. Written as DNA, the CDR3 is TGTGCCAGCAGCGTAGAGAGGGAGGGGGAGACCCAGTACTTC. Filled out from reference TRBV9 and TRBJ2-5, the complete variable domain reads DSGVTQTPKHLITATGQRVTLRCSPRSGDLSVYWYQQSLDQGLQFLIQYYNGEERAKGNILERFSAQQFPDLHSELNLSSLELGDSALYFCASSVEREGETQYFGPGTRLLVL.

The rearrangement uses TRBV6-5 and TRBJ1-6; D may be TRBD1 (5 bases). The V gene's germline CDR1 is MNHEY and CDR2 SVGAGI. This CDR3 is 15 amino acids long. V was shortened by 6 bases and J by 7 bases, with 16 bases between the two germline ends. The CDR3 bases are TGTGCCAGCAGACTACTGACAGCCCTAAATTCACCCCTCCACTTT. Encoded protein: CASRLLTALNSPLHF.

The chain uses TRBV5-4 and TRBJ2-7, with D uncertain. The CDR3 is made up of 12 amino acids. The V and J ends lost 0 bases and 6 bases respectively, with 7 bases between them. Germline V CDR1 and CDR2: SGHNT, YYREEE (reference sequence). The CDR3 region is CASSLALGEQYF. For the CDR3, the DNA is TGTGCCAGCAGCTTGGCCTTGGGCGAGCAGTACTTC.

This clone has only one observation. The chain employs TRBV29-1 and TRBJ1-1, with D possibly matching TRBD1 (5 bases). From germline, CDR1 is SQVTM and CDR2 ANQGSEA. This CDR3 is built from 14 residues. The ends were cut back, 5 bases at V and 0 bases at J, with 13 bases in the middle. The CDR3 here is CSVSRGPMNTEAFF. In DNA form, the CDR3 reads TGCAGCGTTTCCCGGGGACCTATGAACACTGAAGCTTTCTTT. Looking up the rest from reference TRBV29-1 and TRBJ1-1 gives the full variable domain: SAVISQKPSRDICQRGTSLTIQCQVDSQVTMMFWYRQQPGQSLTLIATANQGSEATYESGFVIDKFPISRPNLTFSTLTVSNMSPEDSSIYLCSVSRGPMNTEAFFGQGTRLTVV.

The V gene is TRBV5-6, the J gene TRBJ2-3; the D is unclear. Trimming left V 4 bases short and J 5 bases short, with 14 bases between. The CDR3 sequence is 14 residues long. Germline values: CDR1 SGHDT, CDR2 YYEEEE. The CDR3 reads CASSRRTSQDTQYF. CDR3 sequence (DNA): TGTGCCAGCAGCCGCAGAACAAGTCAAGATACGCAGTATTTT.

The genes are TRBV27 and TRBJ2-7, with D possibly TRBD1 on 5 matching bases. Germline CDR1 MNHEY, CDR2 SMNVEV (reference sequence). The V and J ends lost 3 bases and 3 bases respectively, with 12 bases between them. There are 14 residues in the CDR3. The CDR3 region has the DNA TGTGCCAGCAGTTTCGCAGGGAAGAACTACGAGCAGTACTTC. Protein sequence: CASSFAGKNYEQYF.

Worth noting for this clone: One end of the junction fails to match germline, which may point to a read error. The genes are TRBV6-6 and TRBJ1-1, with 8 bases that match TRBD1. CDR3 size: 14 residues. Germline CDR1 is MNHNY and CDR2 is SVGAGI (reference sequence). The CDR3 region is CASSHRQGNAEAFF. The CDR3 DNA sequence: TGTGCCAGCAGTCACAGACAGGGGAACGCTGAAGCTTTCTTT.

Concerning this clone itself: Other DNA sequences in the sample encode the same CDR3. J is TRBJ2-1 and V is TRBV11-3, with 9 bases matching TRBD1. CDR3 length equals 14 residues. V dropped 6 bases and J dropped 6; count of bases not matched to a gene: 6. Per the germline V gene, CDR1 is SGHNT and CDR2 is YENEEA. The CDR3 spells CASSPGTGSNEQFF. CDR3 DNA sequence: TGTGCCAGCAGTCCGGGGACAGGGAGCAATGAGCAGTTCTTC.

The rearrangement joins TRBV7-6 to TRBJ1-5; perhaps TRBD1 as D (5 bases). Trimming took off 2 bases at V and 2 bases at J, with 7 bases between the two ends. Germline values: CDR1 SGHVS, CDR2 FNYEAQ. This CDR3 region has 14 residues. The CDR3 loop reads CASSLTGRNQPQHF. The CDR3, as DNA: TGTGCCAGCAGCTTAACGGGGCGCAATCAGCCCCAGCATTTT.

The rearrangement joins TRBV5-6 to TRBJ1-2; the D is unclear. The germline gives CDR1 SGHDT, CDR2 YYEEEE. CDR3 length equals 14 residues. V was cut by 2 bases and J by 0 bases, with 8 bases left in between. The CDR3: CASSFGVSNYGYTF. CDR3 bases: TGTGCCAGCAGCTTCGGGGTATCTAACTATGGCTACACCTTC. The whole variable domain, filled in from reference TRBV5-6 and TRBJ1-2, reads DAGVTQSPTHLIKTRGQQVTLRCSPKSGHDTVSWYQQALGQGPQFIFQYYEEEERQRGNFPDRFSGHQFPNYSSELNVNALLLGDSALYLCASSFGVSNYGYTFGSGTRLTVV.

The chain uses TRBV11-2 and TRBJ2-3; D is ambiguous. Between the trimmed V and J ends, which lost 3 bases and 1 base, there was a span of 5 bases. The CDR3 consists of 13 residues. Germline CDR1 and CDR2: SGHAT and FQNNGV. CDR3 protein: CASSFSGTDTQYF. In DNA form, the CDR3 reads TGTGCCAGCAGCTTCTCCGGCACAGATACGCAGTATTTT.

This chain joins TRBV7-2 and TRBJ2-3; 7 nucleotides match TRBD2. Trimming at V came to 3 bases and at J to 5 bases, leaving 8 bases not matched to a gene. Germline V gene data show CDR1 as SGHTA and CDR2 as FQGNSA. This CDR3 is 15 amino acids long. The CDR3 nucleotides read TGTGCCAGCAGCTTCACACGACTAGCTGGAGATACGCAGTATTTT. It codes for CASSFTRLAGDTQYF.

The rearrangement links TRBV6-4 to TRBJ2-6; unclear D gene. The germline V gene has CDR1 MRHNA and CDR2 SNTAGT. This CDR3 spans 15 amino acids. V shed 6 bases and J shed 2 bases, with 11 bases lying between them. CDR3 protein: CASSRVFAGANVLTF. The CDR3 DNA is TGTGCCAGCAGCAGAGTCTTCGCTGGGGCCAACGTCCTGACTTTC.